A selection of T cell receptor beta chains follows, all from one sample in a study of blood T cell repertoires in COVID-19. Using immunoSEQ multiplex PCR, the repertoire was profiled, and TCRdb retains in-frame clones only, with some absent. The table shows under 200,000 clones, with approximately 86% occurring only once. Sequences were obtained from peripheral blood. The receptors come from a man aged 55-75 years who had recovered from COVID-19. Each CDR3 is given with its conserved first and last residue. The D gene is left open where the match is weak. Not every row has a clone size; where given, it reads once, few, many or a size class.

>12|TRBJ1-5|TRBV2|NA|NA
CASTTGSQPQHF
TGTGCCAGCACAACAGGGAGTCAGCCCCAGCATTTT
>13|TRBJ2-3|TRBV12-5|NA|NA
CASGQGTTDTQYF
TGTGCTAGTGGGCAGGGTACCACAGATACGCAGTATTTT
>13|TRBJ1-2|TRBV28|NA|NA
CASRLGGNYGYTF
TGTGCCAGCAGGTTAGGGGGGAACTATGGCTACACCTTC
>13|TRBJ1-4|TRBV27|NA|NA
CASSLRPREKLFF
TGTGCCAGCAGTTTGAGGCCTAGGGAAAAACTGTTTTTT
>15|TRBJ2-7|TRBV19|few|TRBD2
CASSRTSGGYYEQYF
TGTGCCAGTAGTAGGACTAGCGGGGGTTACTACGAGCAGTACTTC
>15|TRBJ1-4|TRBV27|NA|NA
CASAFGGTLNEKLFF
TGTGCCAGCGCCTTTGGGGGGACCCTAAATGAAAAACTGTTTTTT
>13|TRBJ1-4|TRBV6-6|NA|NA
CASSYVSDEKLFF
TGTGCCAGCAGTTACGTGTCAGATGAAAAACTGTTTTTT
>14|TRBJ2-2|TRBV19|few|NA
CASSIEFNTGELFF
TGTGCCAGTAGTATTGAGTTCAACACCGGGGAGCTGTTTTTT
>13|TRBJ2-7|TRBV11-2|NA|NA
CASSLAPGYEQYF
TGTGCCAGCAGCTTAGCCCCCGGGTACGAGCAGTACTTC
>14|TRBJ2-5|TRBV6-5|NA|NA
CASSWGGRQETQYF
TGTGCCAGCAGTTGGGGGGGGCGGCAAGAGACCCAGTACTTC
>21|TRBJ2-1|TRBV19|NA|TRBD1
CASSTRGDRGSISGSYNEQFF
TGTGCCAGTAGTACCCGGGGGGACAGGGGTTCCATATCGGGCTCCTACAATGAGCAGTTCTTC
>17|TRBJ1-2|TRBV5-1|NA|NA
CASSLAAAGAQPYGYTF
TGCGCCAGCAGCTTGGCTGCTGCGGGGGCTCAGCCCTATGGCTACACCTTC
>17|TRBJ2-3|TRBV18|NA|NA
CASSPPGYILQGDTQYF
TGTGCCAGCTCACCACCGGGTTACATATTACAGGGAGATACGCAGTATTTT
>17|TRBJ2-3|TRBV11-2|once|NA
CASSLGATREVADTQYF
TGTGCCAGCAGCTTAGGGGCCACCAGGGAAGTGGCAGATACGCAGTATTTT
>13|TRBJ1-2|TRBV2|NA|NA
CASSEPNRAGYTF
TGTGCCAGCAGTGAGCCCAACAGGGCTGGCTACACCTTC
>13|TRBJ2-5|TRBV27|NA|NA
CASSWAGQETQYF
TGTGCCAGCAGCTGGGCAGGACAAGAGACCCAGTACTTC
>15|TRBJ1-1|TRBV7-8|NA|NA
CASSLGQAGSTEAFF
TGTGCCAGCAGCTTAGGACAGGCCGGTAGCACTGAAGCTTTCTTT
>15|TRBJ1-2|TRBV28|NA|NA
CASSLLGVANYGYTF
TGTGCCAGCAGTTTACTGGGAGTGGCTAACTATGGCTACACCTTC
>14|TRBJ1-2|TRBV28|once|TRBD1
CASSSGQGAHGYTF
TGTGCCAGCAGTTCCGGACAGGGGGCTCATGGCTACACCTTC
>14|TRBJ2-4|TRBV30|NA|TRBD1
CAWGEGTASSWQYF
TGTGCCTGGGGAGAGGGGACAGCTAGTTCATGGCAGTACTTC
>14|TRBJ1-3|TRBV7-2|NA|NA
CASSPRGQGNTIYF
TGTGCCAGCAGCCCCAGGGGTCAGGGAAACACCATATATTTT
>14|TRBJ1-5|TRBV9|few|NA
CASSVGGPDQPQHF
TGTGCCAGCAGCGTGGGGGGGCCCGATCAGCCCCAGCATTTT
>15|TRBJ1-4|TRBV5-8|NA|NA
CASSLSGTTNEKLFF
TGTGCCAGCAGCTTGAGTGGCACGACTAATGAAAAACTGTTTTTT
>15|TRBJ1-5|TRBV2|NA|TRBD1
CASTPGQGAGQPQHF
TGTGCCAGCACTCCGGGACAGGGGGCAGGTCAGCCCCAGCATTTT
>14|TRBJ2-3|TRBV7-8|NA|NA
CASSFALSSDTQYF
TGTGCCAGCAGCTTTGCCCTCTCTAGCGACACGCAGTATTTT
>16|TRBJ1-2|TRBV19|NA|TRBD1
CASNTRGGQGNYGYTF
TGTGCCAGTAACACTCGGGGGGGACAGGGGAACTATGGCTACACCTTC
>13|TRBJ1-1|TRBV28|NA|NA
CASSFDTSTEAFF
TGTGCCAGCAGTTTTGACACTTCCACTGAAGCTTTCTTT
>12|TRBJ2-2|TRBV3-1/TRBV3-2|NA|NA
CASGLTTGELFF
TGTGCCAGCGGACTGACCACCGGGGAGCTGTTTTTT
>14|TRBJ1-1|TRBV5-1|NA|TRBD1
CASSLTQGAPMAFF
TGCGCCAGCAGCTTGACTCAGGGGGCGCCTATGGCTTTCTTT
>15|TRBJ1-1|TRBV11-3|few|NA
CASSPTGGRPREAFF
TGTGCCAGCAGCCCCACGGGGGGCAGACCCCGAGAAGCTTTCTTT
>15|TRBJ2-1|TRBV18|NA|TRBD1
CASSPLGQGANEQFF
TGTGCCAGCTCACCGCTGGGACAGGGGGCGAATGAGCAGTTCTTC
>15|TRBJ1-2|TRBV6-5|few|TRBD1
CASSYGGTGSYGYTF
TGTGCCAGCAGTTACGGGGGGACAGGGTCCTATGGCTACACCTTC
>16|TRBJ2-5|TRBV6-5|NA|TRBD2
CASSYSGGGALETQYF
TGTGCCAGCAGTTACTCTGGCGGGGGGGCTTTGGAGACCCAGTACTTC
>13|TRBJ1-1|TRBV29-1|NA|TRBD1
CSVTGVGNTEAFF
TGCAGCGTTACAGGGGTAGGAAACACTGAAGCTTTCTTT
>18|TRBJ2-6|TRBV19|NA|TRBD1
CASSTLTGAPSGANVLTF
TGTGCCAGTAGTACATTGACAGGGGCACCCTCTGGGGCCAACGTCCTGACTTTC
>14|TRBJ2-7|TRBV7-9|once|NA
CASSLSAGTYEQYF
TGTGCCAGCAGCTTAAGCGCAGGGACCTACGAGCAGTACTTC
>16|TRBJ1-3|TRBV5-4|NA|TRBD1
CASSPGGQNPGNTIYF
TGTGCCAGCAGCCCTGGGGGACAGAATCCTGGAAACACCATATATTTT
>13|TRBJ1-2|TRBV11-1|NA|TRBD1
CASSPTGYYGYTF
TGTGCCAGCAGCCCGACAGGGTACTATGGCTACACCTTC
>15|TRBJ1-3|TRBV18|NA|NA
CASSPSSVSGNTIYF
TGTGCCAGCTCACCCTCTTCGGTCTCTGGAAACACCATATATTTT
>12|TRBJ1-1|TRBV5-6|NA|NA
CASSLVGSEAFF
TGTGCCAGCAGCTTGGTGGGGAGTGAAGCTTTCTTT
>17|TRBJ1-3|TRBV4-1|NA|NA
CASSQDWDKVSGNTIYF
TGCGCCAGCAGCCAAGACTGGGACAAGGTCTCTGGAAACACCATATATTTT
>15|TRBJ2-7|TRBV7-7|once|NA
CASSLDAGATYEQYF
TGTGCTAGCAGCTTAGACGCGGGGGCCACCTACGAGCAGTACTTC
>18|TRBJ1-1|TRBV9|NA|TRBD1
CASSVAGTGAFMNTEAFF
TGTGCCAGCAGCGTAGCCGGGACAGGGGCTTTCATGAACACTGAAGCTTTCTTT
>14|TRBJ1-5|TRBV30|NA|TRBD1
CAWSAIDRVQPQHF
TGTGCCTGGAGTGCTATCGACAGGGTTCAGCCCCAGCATTTT
>15|TRBJ2-7|TRBV27|NA|NA
CASSLKQGGAYEQYF
TGTGCCAGCAGCCTGAAACAGGGTGGCGCCTACGAGCAGTACTTC
>14|TRBJ2-1|TRBV19|NA|TRBD1
CASSITGQGAKEFF
TGTGCCAGTAGTATTACGGGACAGGGGGCTAAAGAGTTCTTC
>14|TRBJ1-2|TRBV6-5|NA|TRBD1
CASRLLGTGVGYTF
TGTGCCAGCAGGCTACTCGGGACAGGGGTTGGCTACACCTTC
>15|TRBJ1-2|TRBV6-5|NA|TRBD1
CASVTGGAGNYGYTF
TGTGCCAGCGTAACAGGGGGCGCGGGGAACTATGGCTACACCTTC
>14|TRBJ1-4|TRBV19|NA|TRBD1
CASRYQQGGEKLFF
TGTGCCAGTAGATATCAACAGGGGGGAGAAAAACTGTTTTTT